The 4 T cell receptor beta chains listed next were all sequenced from one sample in a study of shared clonotypes between healthy human individuals. TCRdb keeps only in-frame clones here, not all; method: immunoSEQ multiplex PCR. Of roughly 510,000 clones listed, over 75% were seen once; the top ten hold about 12%. Sequencing was performed on PBMCs. All receptors come from a woman aged 40-49 years in good health. Some clones in this sample may be carry-over from other donors' samples.

The rearrangement joins TRBV5-4 to TRBJ1-1; no clear D gene. The CDR3 consists of 13 residues. V was pared by 6 bases and J by 1 base, with 10 bases between. The V gene's germline CDR1 is SGHNT and CDR2 YYREEE (reference sequence). The CDR3: CASNRLGNTEAFF. For the CDR3, the DNA is TGTGCCAGCAACAGACTCGGGAACACTGAAGCTTTCTTT. Full variable domain (outside the CDR3, taken from reference TRBV5-4 and TRBJ1-1): ETGVTQSPTHLIKTRGQQVTLRCSSQSGHNTVSWYQQALGQGPQFIFQYYREEENGRGNFPPRFSGLQFPNYSSELNVNALELDDSALYLCASNRLGNTEAFFGQGTRLTVV.

The gene calls are TRBV15 and TRBJ2-1, with 14 positions matching TRBD2. CDR3 length: 18 residues. The germline gives CDR1 LNHNV, CDR2 YYDKDF (reference sequence). V lost 1 base, J lost 4 bases, and 6 bases stayed unmatched. The CDR3 DNA reads as TGTGCCACCAGCAGAGGACTAGCGGGAGGGCCGACTTACAATGAGCAGTTCTTC. Protein: CATSRGLAGGPTYNEQFF.

The chain links TRBV5-1 to TRBJ2-3, with D uncertain. The ends were cut back, 0 bases at V and 4 bases at J, with 6 bases in the middle. CDR1 is SGHRS and CDR2 is YFSETQ in the germline V gene. CDR3 length equals 13 residues. In nucleotides, the CDR3 is TGCGCCAGCAGCTTGGTGGGGTCAGATACGCAGTATTTT. Translating it yields CASSLVGSDTQYF.

The rearrangement links TRBV7-2 to TRBJ1-1, with 12 bases that match TRBD1. Trimming cost V 5 bases and J 6 bases; bases outside gene matches: 10. Germline lookup yields CDR1 SGHTA and CDR2 FQGNSA. The CDR3 spans 16 residues. CDR3 sequence reads: CASSPPGTGGLAEAFF. The DNA of the CDR3 is TGTGCCAGCAGCCCGCCCGGGACAGGGGGCCTCGCTGAAGCTTTCTTT.